These 26 T cell receptor beta chains originate from one sample sequenced in a study of beta chain features in type 1 diabetes (dated by TCRdb to between 2017 and 2018). Library creation used the immunoSEQ multiplex PCR assay. The entire isolated RNA was reverse transcribed using the High Capacity cDNA Reverse Transcription Kit, and thus expressed TCRB transcripts were sequenced. TCRdb took this table from immuneACCESS and kept in-frame rearrangements with V and J called. Such tables lack part of the clones; where checked against another copy, unresolved V genes explain under half of the gap, and the rest is unexplained. This sample is represented by 250,000 to 300,000 clones; roughly a quarter of them were singletons. The top ten clones comprise over 0.01% of the sample. General conclusions and limits of the study: A moderate but significant shortening of TCRB CDR3 length was observed in type 1 diabetes patients in all four CD4+ subsets.

These receptors are not linked to any known antigen. The sequenced sample was naive CD4+ T cells from blood. Read against the paper, the sample's cell subset or site label means: true naive CD4+ T cells. Every receptor here comes from a woman in her 30s with type 1 diabetes.

V usage is TRBV5-1 and J usage is TRBJ1-1; no clear D gene. CDR1 is SGHRS and CDR2 is YFSETQ in the germline V gene. The CDR3 covers 13 residues. V lost 1 base, J lost 4 bases, and 8 bases lay in between. The CDR3 DNA reads TGCGCCAGCAGCTTGTTAGGGAGCACTGAAGCTTTCTTT. Translation: CASSLLGSTEAFF.

CDR3 in amino acids: CSVETRLDYGYTF. The CDR3 bases are TGCAGCGTTGAAACCCGACTGGACTATGGCTACACCTTC. The chain uses TRBV29-1 and TRBJ1-2, with unresolved D. Germline V gene sequence: CDR1 SQVTM, CDR2 ANQGSEA. The CDR3 loop spans 13 amino acids. Deletions cut 2 bases from V and 3 bases from J, with 10 bases between. The entire variable domain, with the rest obtained from reference TRBV29-1 and TRBJ1-2, is as follows: SAVISQKPSRDICQRGTSLTIQCQVDSQVTMMFWYRQQPGQSLTLIATANQGSEATYESGFVIDKFPISRPNLTFSTLTVSNMSPEDSSIYLCSVETRLDYGYTFGSGTRLTVV.

Here the CDR3 DNA reads TGCGCCAGCAGCCAAGTGGCCTTGCGGGATCGGGGTCAGAACGAGCAGTACTTC. Amino acids: CASSQVALRDRGQNEQYF. The gene calls are TRBV4-1 and TRBJ2-7, with D possibly TRBD2 on 6 matching bases. CDR1 and CDR2 from the germline V gene are MGHRA and YSYEKL. The V end lost 1 base, the J end lost 5 bases, and 24 bases lay between the germline ends. The CDR3 sequence is 18 residues long.

This clone showed up just a few times. The V gene is TRBV9, the J gene TRBJ2-5, with unresolved D. CDR1 and CDR2 from the germline V gene are SGDLS and YYNGEE. V was pared by 4 bases and J by 1 base, with 17 bases between. The CDR3 length is 16 residues. CDR3 sequence: CASSSSPLEPQETQYF. The CDR3 DNA reads as TGTGCCAGCAGCTCGAGTCCGCTAGAGCCCCAAGAGACCCAGTACTTC.

Comment on this clone: Other DNA sequences in the same sample also yield this CDR3. The chain uses TRBV5-1 and TRBJ1-5; weak D call: TRBD1 (6 bases). The germline gives CDR1 SGHRS, CDR2 YFSETQ. The length of the CDR3 is 14 residues. Trimming left V 0 bases short and J 4 bases short, with 8 bases between. The CDR3 sequence is CASSLGQENQPQHF. The CDR3 DNA reads TGCGCCAGCAGCTTGGGACAGGAAAATCAGCCCCAGCATTTT.

This rearrangement joins TRBV13 to TRBJ1-4, with 8 bases fitting TRBD1. Germline V gives CDR1 PRHDT, CDR2 FYEKMQ (reference sequence). Trimming took 1 base from V and 16 from J; bases not matched to a gene: 8. The CDR3 is 13 amino acids. DNA for the CDR3: TGTGCCAGCAGCTTAGATGGGACAGGTATCCGGTTTTTT. Its translation: CASSLDGTGIRFF.

V usage is TRBV28 and J usage is TRBJ2-5; D may be TRBD1 (6 bases). Trimming took off 6 bases at V and 4 bases at J, with 12 bases between the two ends. From germline, CDR1 is MDHEN and CDR2 SYDVKM. The CDR3 runs to 13 residues. This CDR3 is CASSPQGLETQYF. CDR3 in DNA: TGTGCCAGCAGCCCACAGGGTCTAGAGACCCAGTACTTC.

The sample holds a few counts of this clone. The gene calls are TRBV29-1 and TRBJ2-1; 9 bases are shared with TRBD2. The CDR3 contains 13 residues. Per the germline V gene, CDR1 is SQVTM and CDR2 is ANQGSEA. The junction had 6 bases not matched to a gene; V was cut back by 7 bases and J by 5 bases. The CDR3 loop is CSGGRGSHNEQFF. DNA for the CDR3: TGCAGCGGCGGGAGGGGGTCCCACAATGAGCAGTTCTTC.

The table lists this clone with a few counts. The chain has TRBV29-1 and TRBJ2-7; the match to TRBD2 covers 13 bases. The junction had 8 bases not matched to a gene; V was cut back by 4 bases and J by 5 bases. Germline assignment: CDR1 SQVTM and CDR2 ANQGSEA. The CDR3 has 15 residues. The CDR3 loop is CSVATKGLAGHEQYF. In DNA form, the CDR3 reads TGCAGCGTTGCCACCAAGGGACTAGCGGGACACGAGCAGTACTTC.

This clone has more than one count but fewer than ten. This chain connects TRBV9 to TRBJ2-1; no clear D gene. CDR3 length: 15 amino acids. CDR1 and CDR2 from the germline V gene are SGDLS and YYNGEE. Trimming removed 0 bases from V and 5 bases from J, with 12 bases in between. The CDR3 protein is CASSVDWALHNEQFF. The CDR3 nucleotides are TGTGCCAGCAGCGTAGATTGGGCGCTTCACAATGAGCAGTTCTTC.

The chain has TRBV11-3 and TRBJ2-1; D is unresolved. Germline assignment: CDR1 SGHNT and CDR2 YENEEA. The V end was cut by 0 bases, the J end by 8 bases, with 5 bases between. The CDR3 loop spans 12 amino acids. The CDR3 spells CASSLDPDEQFF. In DNA, the CDR3 is TGTGCCAGCAGCTTAGATCCGGATGAGCAGTTCTTC.

The chain carries TRBV28 and TRBJ2-1; a possible D gene is TRBD2 (5 bases). V was pared by 9 bases and J by 9 bases, with 9 bases between. The germline gives CDR1 MDHEN, CDR2 SYDVKM. This CDR3 is 10 amino acids long. The CDR3 bases are TGTGCCAGACTAGGATGTGAGCAGTTCTTC. This encodes CARLGCEQFF.

The sample holds a few counts of this clone. This rearrangement joins TRBV7-9 to TRBJ2-7; TRBD1 matches 7 bases. This CDR3 contains 13 residues. Trimming removed 5 bases from V and 3 bases from J; junction bases left unmatched: 4. From germline, CDR1 is SEHNR and CDR2 FQNEAQ (reference sequence). The CDR3 DNA reads as TGTGCCAGCAGCGGGACAGAGTTCTACGAGCAGTACTTC. Residues: CASSGTEFYEQYF.

This clone appeared a few times. The V gene is TRBV15, the J gene TRBJ2-7; a possible D gene is TRBD2 (5 bases). This CDR3 spans 14 amino acids. The V and J ends lost 0 bases and 1 base respectively, with 7 bases between them. Germline lookup yields CDR1 LNHNV and CDR2 YYDKDF (reference sequence). DNA of the CDR3: TGTGCCACCAGCAGAGAGACGGGGTCCTACGAGCAGTACTTC. Translated: CATSRETGSYEQYF.

In its sample, this clone was seen a few times. The gene calls are TRBV5-1 and TRBJ2-7, with a possible D match to TRBD1 (5 bases). CDR1 and CDR2 (germline): SGHRS, YFSETQ. The germline V and J ends were trimmed by 0 bases and 0 bases, with 7 bases remaining between them. The CDR3 spans 14 residues. Written as DNA, the CDR3 is TGCGCCAGCAGCTTGGGACAGAGCTCCTACGAGCAGTACTTC. Protein product: CASSLGQSSYEQYF.

This clone was found a few times. This chain connects TRBV29-1 to TRBJ1-2; possible D gene TRBD1, 6 bases. V lost 6 bases and J 6 bases, leaving 17 bases between the germline ends. The CDR3 runs 13 residues. Looked up from germline, CDR1 is SQVTM and CDR2 is ANQGSEA. The CDR3 sequence: CSVGSTGGHGYTF. Written as DNA, the CDR3 is TGCAGCGTGGGTTCGACGGGGGGGCATGGCTACACCTTC. The variable domain in full, completed from reference TRBV29-1 and TRBJ1-2, reads SAVISQKPSRDICQRGTSLTIQCQVDSQVTMMFWYRQQPGQSLTLIATANQGSEATYESGFVIDKFPISRPNLTFSTLTVSNMSPEDSSIYLCSVGSTGGHGYTFGSGTRLTVV.

J is TRBJ2-2 and V is TRBV4-1; the D is unclear. The CDR3 extends over 13 amino acids. V lost 1 base to trimming and J lost 11 bases, with 11 bases between them. CDR1 and CDR2 from the germline V gene are MGHRA and YSYEKL. The DNA of the CDR3 is TGCGCCAGCAGCCAAGCCTACCTACTAGAGCTGTTTTTT. Translated: CASSQAYLLELFF.

The V gene is TRBV9, the J gene TRBJ2-3, with 11 bases matching TRBD2. Looked up from germline, CDR1 is SGDLS and CDR2 is YYNGEE. The CDR3 totals 16 residues. Germline trimming cut 0 bases from V and 4 bases from J; bases unmatched to any gene: 4. CDR3 coding DNA: TGTGCCAGCAGCGTAGTTCTAGCGGGAGGAGCAGATACGCAGTATTTT. It codes for CASSVVLAGGADTQYF.

This chain uses TRBV30 with TRBJ1-5, with 7 bases fitting TRBD1. The CDR3 runs 12 residues. The trim removed 2 bases at V and 9 bases at J, leaving 4 bases unmatched. Germline V CDR1 and CDR2: GTSNPN, SVGIG (reference sequence). The CDR3 bases are TGTGCCTGGAGTCCAGGGGGTTGGCCCCAGCATTTT. Protein sequence: CAWSPGGWPQHF.

The chain links TRBV5-1 to TRBJ2-3; D might be TRBD1 (6 bases). This CDR3 has 15 residues. From germline, CDR1 is SGHRS and CDR2 YFSETQ. V was trimmed by 1 base and J by 6 bases, leaving 15 bases between them. The CDR3, as DNA: TGCGCCAGCAGCTTGACACAGGGAAGGTTCGATACGCAGTATTTT. Its translation: CASSLTQGRFDTQYF.

This clone was seen only a few times. Other DNA sequences in the same sample also yield this CDR3. The CDR3 protein is CASSLGQGSTDTQYF. In DNA form, the CDR3 reads TGCGCCAGCAGCTTGGGGCAGGGCAGCACAGATACGCAGTATTTT. The genes are TRBV5-1 and TRBJ2-3; possibly TRBD1 for D (5 bases). Germline assignment: CDR1 SGHRS and CDR2 YFSETQ. The CDR3 runs to 15 residues. The germline V and J ends were trimmed by 0 bases and 0 bases, with 8 bases remaining between them.

The sample holds a few counts of this clone. V and J are TRBV30 and TRBJ1-2; no clear D. The germline CDR1 and CDR2 sequences are GTSNPN and SVGIG (reference sequence). This CDR3 contains 14 residues. V lost 1 base, J lost 4 bases, and 13 bases lay in between. The CDR3: CAWSGRGIGYGYTF. CDR3 nucleotide sequence: TGTGCCTGGAGTGGACGAGGGATCGGCTATGGCTACACCTTC. The full variable domain, rest sourced from reference TRBV30 and TRBJ1-2, is SQTIHQWPATLVQPVGSPLSLECTVEGTSNPNLYWYRQAAGRGLQLLFYSVGIGQISSEVPQNLSASRPQDRQFILSSKKLLLSDSGFYLCAWSGRGIGYGYTFGSGTRLTVV.

As to this clone: The junction does not match germline at one end; this may be a read error. V is TRBV7-3 and J is TRBJ2-7; TRBD2 matches 8 bases. The CDR3 is 13 residues long. CDR1 is SGHTA, CDR2 FQGTGA, per germline. The CDR3 region has the DNA TGTGCCAGCAGCTTAGGGTCTAGCGGGCCCACCTCCTTC. It translates to CASSLGSSGPTSF.

This clone was counted between two and nine times. V usage is TRBV7-9 and J usage is TRBJ1-1; TRBD1 aligns across 10 bases. The V gene end was trimmed by 1 base and the J gene end by 4 bases; junction bases not matched to a gene: 3. Germline V gene data show CDR1 as SEHNR and CDR2 as FQNEAQ (reference sequence). The CDR3 loop spans 15 amino acids. CDR3 sequence (DNA): TGTGCCAGCAGCTTAGTGACAGGGGGCGTCACTGAAGCTTTCTTT. It codes for CASSLVTGGVTEAFF.

This rearrangement joins TRBV30 to TRBJ2-5; tentatively, D is TRBD2 (7 bases). The CDR3 extends over 13 amino acids. V was trimmed by 2 bases and J by 6 bases, leaving 13 bases between them. Per germline, CDR1 GTSNPN and CDR2 SVGIG (reference sequence). The CDR3 DNA is TGTGCCTGGAGTACGGGGGGCTTAAAGACCCAGTACTTC. It is translated as CAWSTGGLKTQYF.

Only a few counts were recorded for this clone. The chain has TRBV15 and TRBJ2-2; D not resolved. The CDR3 consists of 13 residues. V was shortened by 0 bases and J by 6 bases, with 5 bases between the two germline ends. Germline CDR1 LNHNV, CDR2 YYDKDF (reference sequence). This chain's CDR3 is CATSRDGPGELFF. In DNA, the CDR3 is TGTGCCACCAGCAGAGATGGGCCCGGGGAGCTGTTTTTT.